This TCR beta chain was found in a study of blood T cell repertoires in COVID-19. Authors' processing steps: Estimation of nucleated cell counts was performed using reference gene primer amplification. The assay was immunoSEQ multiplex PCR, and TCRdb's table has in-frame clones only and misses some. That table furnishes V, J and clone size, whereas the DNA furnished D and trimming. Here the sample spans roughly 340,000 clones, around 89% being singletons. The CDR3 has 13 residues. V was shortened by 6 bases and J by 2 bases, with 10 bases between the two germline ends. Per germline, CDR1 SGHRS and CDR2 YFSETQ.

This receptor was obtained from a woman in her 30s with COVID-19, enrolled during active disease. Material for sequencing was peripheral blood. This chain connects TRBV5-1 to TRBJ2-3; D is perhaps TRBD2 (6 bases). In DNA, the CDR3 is TGCGCCAGCATGGGCGGGAACACAGATACGCAGTATTTT. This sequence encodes CASMGGNTDTQYF.